This T cell receptor beta chain is from a study of T cell responses to AZD1222 COVID-19 vaccine. The study, taken as a whole, reports: Among the donors, most were white British and more were female, and clonal diversity was possibly underestimated.

This table comes from immunoSEQ multiplex PCR, and its TCRdb copy is limited to in-frame clones, with some not included. Of some 140,000 clones in the sample, more than 85% are singletons; the top ten hold about 5%. The CDR3 extends over 16 amino acids. Germline loops: CDR1 MNHEY, CDR2 SMNVEV (reference sequence). Trimming stripped 3 bases from V and 1 base from J, with 15 bases between. To note about this clone: Antigen: not known.

Source: peripheral blood, taken on day 0 of AZD1222 vaccination. This sequence was found in an adult in good health. The chain carries TRBV27 and TRBJ1-1; D not certain. The CDR3 DNA follows: TGTGCCAGCAGTTTGTTTTTCCGACCCAAGAACACTGAAGCTTTCTTT. It encodes CASSLFFRPKNTEAFF.